Below, 14 T cell receptor beta chains from the same sample are listed, as sequenced in a study of shared T cell receptors in the human thymus (dated by TCRdb to the early 2020s). Library generation was performed with the immunoSEQ multiplex PCR assay. TCRdb obtained this table from immuneACCESS and retained in-frame rearrangements with V and J assigned. These tables miss some clones; where compared with another copy, unresolved V genes account for less than half of the shortfall, and the remainder is unexplained. For this sample there are some 400,000 clones; approximately 95% appear just once. In total, the top ten clones hold around 0.019% of the sample. The material sequenced was thymocytes. These receptors originate from a human donor.

This chain joins TRBV6-5 and TRBJ2-2, with 7 bases that match TRBD1. J was trimmed by 7 bases and V by 6 bases; bases with no gene match: 11. The V gene's germline CDR1 is MNHEY and CDR2 SVGAGI. The CDR3 totals 15 residues. The CDR3 spells CASSLQNQGDGELFF. CDR3 nucleotides: TGTGCCAGCAGCCTCCAAAACCAGGGGGACGGGGAGCTGTTTTTT.

Worth noting for this clone: In the same sample, other DNA sequences code for this CDR3. The rearrangement links TRBV6-1 to TRBJ1-5; D remains ambiguous. The CDR3 extends over 13 amino acids. Trimming took 3 bases from V and 1 from J, leaving 4 bases between them. CDR1 is MNHNS, CDR2 SASEGT, per germline. The CDR3 DNA follows: TGTGCCAGCAGTGAGGGGAGCAATCAGCCCCAGCATTTT. Translated: CASSEGSNQPQHF.

V is TRBV19 and J is TRBJ1-2, with D perhaps matching TRBD1 (5 bases). CDR1 and CDR2 (germline): LNHDA, SQIVND (reference sequence). This CDR3 has 16 residues. V shed 2 bases and J shed 1 base, with 14 bases lying between them. CDR3 nucleotide sequence: TGTGCCAGTAGTATAACGGGCACGCAGGGTAACTATGGCTACACCTTC. Encoded protein: CASSITGTQGNYGYTF.

The chain recombines TRBV30 with TRBJ2-1; possibly TRBD2 for D (6 bases). V lost 5 bases, J lost 10 bases, and 12 bases lay in between. Germline V CDR1 and CDR2: GTSNPN, SVGIG (reference sequence). CDR3 length equals 11 residues. The CDR3 loop is CAWWDSGEQFF. The DNA for the CDR3 is TGTGCCTGGTGGGACTCAGGGGAGCAGTTCTTC.

The chain recombines TRBV30 with TRBJ2-2, with D perhaps TRBD2 (6 bases). The ends were cut back, 1 base at V and 5 bases at J, with 23 bases in the middle. CDR3 length: 18 residues. In germline, CDR1 is GTSNPN, CDR2 SVGIG (reference sequence). The CDR3 nucleotides are TGTGCCTGGAGTGATCGGTTTCGAGGAGGGCCCGAGACCGGGGAGCTGTTTTTT. Translation: CAWSDRFRGGPETGELFF.

The chain carries TRBV5-6 and TRBJ2-7; unclear D gene. This CDR3 is built from 13 residues. Trimming took 1 base from V and 0 from J, leaving 5 bases between them. Germline V gene data show CDR1 as SGHDT and CDR2 as YYEEEE. CDR3 nucleotides: TGTGCCAGCAGCTTGCAGGACTCCTACGAGCAGTACTTC. It specifies CASSLQDSYEQYF.

This rearrangement joins TRBV27 to TRBJ2-1, with unresolved D. The V gene's germline CDR1 is MNHEY and CDR2 SMNVEV (reference sequence). CDR3 length: 18 residues. V dropped 7 bases and J dropped 2 bases, with 24 bases sitting between them. This CDR3 reads CASTPFFCCGSTYNEQFF. The CDR3 DNA follows: TGTGCCAGCACCCCCTTTTTTTGTTGCGGCAGCACCTACAATGAGCAGTTCTTC.

This chain joins TRBV18 and TRBJ2-5, with 9 positions matching TRBD2. This CDR3 comprises 15 residues. Germline V lookup: CDR1 KGHSH, CDR2 LQKENI. The ends lost 2 bases at V and 5 bases at J; junction bases unmatched: 6. The CDR3, as DNA: TGTGCCAGCTCACCAGGCGGGAGGGCCGAGGAGACCCAGTACTTC. Translated: CASSPGGRAEETQYF. The entire variable domain, with the rest obtained from reference TRBV18 and TRBJ2-5, is as follows: NAGVMQNPRHLVRRRGQEARLRCSPMKGHSHVYWYRQLPEEGLKFMVYLQKENIIDESGMPKERFSAEFPKEGPSILRIQQVVRGDSAAYFCASSPGGRAEETQYFGPGTRLLVL.

The chain joins TRBV11-3 to TRBJ2-1, with D possibly matching TRBD2 (6 bases). Germline V lookup: CDR1 SGHNT, CDR2 YENEEA. Trimming took 1 base from V and 0 from J, leaving 16 bases between them. This CDR3 region has 18 residues. CDR3 nucleotides: TGTGCCAGCAGCTTAGGAGTGGTAGCGGAGAGCTCCTACAATGAGCAGTTCTTC. Encoded protein: CASSLGVVAESSYNEQFF. Full variable domain (missing parts from reference TRBV11-3 and TRBJ2-1): EAGVVQSPRYKIIEKKQPVAFWCNPISGHNTLYWYLQNLGQGPELLIRYENEEAVDDSQLPKDRFSAERLKGVDSTLKIQPAELGDSAVYLCASSLGVVAESSYNEQFFGPGTRLTVL.

The chain recombines TRBV28 with TRBJ1-2, with 10 bases lining up with TRBD1. The V segment lost 5 bases and the J segment 6 bases; nucleotides outside the gene matches: 12. Germline V gene data show CDR1 as MDHEN and CDR2 as SYDVKM. The CDR3 has 16 amino acids. The CDR3 region has the DNA TGTGCCAGCAGTCGAAGCCCCGGGACAGGGGAAGATGGCTACACCTTC. This codes for CASSRSPGTGEDGYTF.

This sequence joins TRBV14 and TRBJ2-7; D unclear. Germline lookup yields CDR1 SGHDN and CDR2 FVKESK. This CDR3 has 14 amino acids. Trimming shortened V by 4 bases and J by 0 bases, and 10 bases separated the two germline ends. The CDR3: CASSLLKSSYEQYF. Here the CDR3 DNA reads TGTGCCAGCAGCCTTTTGAAAAGCTCCTACGAGCAGTACTTC.

CDR3 in amino acids: CASRRTGKPEAFF. Written as DNA, the CDR3 is TGCGCCAGCAGACGGACAGGGAAGCCGGAAGCTTTCTTT. The chain recombines TRBV5-1 with TRBJ1-1, with 8 bases matching TRBD1. This CDR3 has 13 amino acids. V was pared by 5 bases and J by 8 bases, with 8 bases of the junction left unmatched. The germline gives CDR1 SGHRS, CDR2 YFSETQ.

The rearrangement links TRBV28 to TRBJ2-3; possible D gene TRBD2, 6 bases. Trimming cost V 3 bases and J 2 bases, with 30 bases left between them. The length of the CDR3 is 21 residues. CDR1 is MDHEN and CDR2 is SYDVKM in the germline V gene. CDR3 sequence reads: CASSFFPRHRPGLPITDTQYF. CDR3 bases: TGTGCCAGCAGTTTTTTCCCTAGGCACAGACCGGGACTTCCGATCACAGATACGCAGTATTTT.

The genes are TRBV27 and TRBJ2-2; perhaps TRBD2 as D (6 bases). CDR1 is MNHEY, CDR2 SMNVEV, per germline (reference sequence). The CDR3 has 22 residues. The V end lost 3 bases, the J end lost 1 base, and 30 bases lay between the germline ends. CDR3 sequence reads: CASSFATGPLGGMILNTGELFF. The CDR3 DNA reads as TGTGCCAGCAGTTTTGCAACCGGGCCCCTCGGGGGTATGATCTTGAACACCGGGGAGCTGTTTTTT.